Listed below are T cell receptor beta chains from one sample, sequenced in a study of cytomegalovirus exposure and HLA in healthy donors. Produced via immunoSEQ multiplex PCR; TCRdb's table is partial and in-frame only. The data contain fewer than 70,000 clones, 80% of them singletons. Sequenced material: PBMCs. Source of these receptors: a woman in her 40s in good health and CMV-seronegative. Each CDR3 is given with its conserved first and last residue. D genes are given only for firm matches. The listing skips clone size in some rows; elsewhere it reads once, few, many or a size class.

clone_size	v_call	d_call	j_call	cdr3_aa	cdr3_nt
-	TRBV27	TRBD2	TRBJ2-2	CASSTLLAGGPGELFF	TGTGCCAGCAGTACTCTACTAGCGGGAGGGCCCGGGGAGCTGTTTTTT
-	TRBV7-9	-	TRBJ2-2	CASSSGFGELFF	TGTGCCAGCAGCTCAGGTTTCGGGGAGCTGTTTTTT
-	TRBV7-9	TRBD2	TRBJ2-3	CASSSSGGGTDTQYF	TGTGCCAGCAGCTCTAGCGGGGGCGGCACAGATACGCAGTATTTT
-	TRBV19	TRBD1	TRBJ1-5	CASSKAGTGSNQPQHF	TGTGCCAGTAGTAAAGCCGGGACAGGGAGCAATCAGCCCCAGCATTTT
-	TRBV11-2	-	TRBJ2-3	CASSLGTPRDTQYF	TGTGCCAGCTCCCTCGGGACTCCCAGAGATACGCAGTATTTT
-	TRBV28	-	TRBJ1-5	CASSFQNSNQPQHF	TGTGCCAGCAGTTTCCAGAATAGCAATCAGCCCCAGCATTTT
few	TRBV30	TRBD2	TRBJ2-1	CAWSWGLAYNEQFF	TGTGCCTGGAGTTGGGGACTAGCCTACAATGAGCAGTTCTTC
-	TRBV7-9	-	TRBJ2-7	CASSLTGSTGEQYF	TGTGCCAGCAGCTTAACCGGGAGTACGGGCGAGCAGTACTTC
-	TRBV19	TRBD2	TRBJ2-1	CASSIPTSGRAYEQFF	TGTGCCAGTAGTATCCCAACTAGCGGGAGAGCGTATGAGCAGTTCTTC
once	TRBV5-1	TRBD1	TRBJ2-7	CASSLSTGARREQYF	TGCGCCAGCAGCTTGTCGACAGGGGCCCGACGAGAGCAGTACTTC
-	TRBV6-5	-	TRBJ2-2	CASTLTGDTGELFF	TGTGCCAGCACCCTCACCGGTGACACCGGGGAGCTGTTTTTT
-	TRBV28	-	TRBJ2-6	CASRIVSGANVLTF	TGTGCCAGCAGGATAGTGTCCGGGGCCAACGTCCTGACTTTC
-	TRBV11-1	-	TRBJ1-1	CASTPSGVGAFF	TGTGCCAGCACCCCCTCAGGGGTGGGAGCTTTCTTT
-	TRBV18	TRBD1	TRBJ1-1	CASSPTQGDTEAFF	TGTGCCAGCTCACCGACCCAGGGGGACACTGAAGCTTTCTTT
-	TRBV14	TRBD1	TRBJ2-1	CASSPQTGDLYNEQFF	TGTGCCAGCAGCCCCCAGACAGGGGACTTGTACAATGAGCAGTTCTTC
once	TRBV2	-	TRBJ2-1	CASSAAASYNEQFF	TGTGCCAGCAGTGCAGCGGCCTCCTACAATGAGCAGTTCTTC
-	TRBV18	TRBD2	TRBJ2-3	CASSPGLVRTDTQYF	TGTGCCAGCTCACCGGGACTAGTTCGCACAGATACGCAGTATTTT
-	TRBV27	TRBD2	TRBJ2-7	CASSSTGPIAGGPGQYF	TGTGCCAGCAGCTCAACCGGCCCGATAGCGGGAGGGCCAGGGCAGTACTTC
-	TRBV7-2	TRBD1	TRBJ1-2	CASSSTGGGYGYTF	TGTGCCAGCAGCTCGACAGGGGGGGGCTATGGCTACACCTTC
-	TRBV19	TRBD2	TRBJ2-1	CASSPRTSGRAPEQFF	TGTGCCAGTAGTCCCCGGACTAGCGGGAGGGCCCCTGAGCAGTTCTTC
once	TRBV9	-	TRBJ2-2	CASSAGGYTGELFF	TGTGCCAGCAGCGCAGGAGGATACACCGGGGAGCTGTTTTTT
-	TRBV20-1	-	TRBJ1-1	CSASRDSSPFF	TGCAGTGCTAGTCGTGACAGCAGCCCTTTCTTT
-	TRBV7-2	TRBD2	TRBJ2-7	CASSLVLAGPWIHEQYF	TGTGCCAGCAGCTTAGTACTAGCGGGGCCCTGGATCCACGAGCAGTACTTC